A selection of T cell receptor beta chains follows, all from one sample in a study of regulatory T cells in long-lasting Graves disease. Using its own MiXCR run on the multiplex PCR reads, TCRdb lists one record per CDR3 protein. Of a few hundred thousand distinct CDR3 sequences in the sample, around 23% were seen once. Sequences were derived from peripheral blood mononuclear cells (PBMCs), sampled when the disease was refractory, from a patient treated with antithyroid drugs. Receptors were obtained from a female donor with Graves disease. The CDR3 runs from the conserved cysteine through the conserved F or W. Each record gives: D gene, V gene, J gene, clone size, CDR3 DNA, CDR3 protein. A D gene is named only where the DNA matches it firmly. Not all rows give a size; the values are once, few, many and, for expanded clones, a class.

D gene: .
V gene: TRBV20-1
J gene: TRBJ2-7
clone size: .
CDR3 DNA: TGCAGTGCTAGAGACAAAGACAGCGTCTACGAGCAGTACTTC
CDR3 protein: CSARDKDSVYEQYF

D gene: .
V gene: TRBV20-1
J gene: TRBJ1-1
clone size: many
CDR3 DNA: TGCAGTGCTAGCCCGGGGGGGACTGAAGCTTTCTTT
CDR3 protein: CSASPGGTEAFF

D gene: TRBD1
V gene: TRBV19
J gene: TRBJ1-2
clone size: .
CDR3 DNA: TGTGCCAGTAGTGACTTACAGGGGACCTATGCTAACTATGGCTACACCTTC
CDR3 protein: CASSDLQGTYANYGYTF

D gene: .
V gene: TRBV29-1
J gene: TRBJ1-1
clone size: many
CDR3 DNA: TGCAGCGTTGATGTGGGGGGCACTGAAGCTTTCTTT
CDR3 protein: CSVDVGGTEAFF

D gene: TRBD1
V gene: TRBV7-3
J gene: TRBJ2-1
clone size: many
CDR3 DNA: TGTGCCAGCAGCCTAAACCCCCAGGGGGTTGCGAATGAGCAGTTCTTC
CDR3 protein: CASSLNPQGVANEQFF

D gene: .
V gene: TRBV5-1
J gene: TRBJ2-2
clone size: .
CDR3 DNA: TGCGCCAGCAGCTTGGAATTGGCGAACACCGGGGAGCTGTTTTTT
CDR3 protein: CASSLELANTGELFF

D gene: .
V gene: TRBV6-1
J gene: TRBJ1-1
clone size: many
CDR3 DNA: TGTGCCAGCAGTGAACCGGAGGGACGATCAGCTCATGAAGCTTTCTTT
CDR3 protein: CASSEPEGRSAHEAFF

D gene: TRBD2
V gene: TRBV2
J gene: TRBJ2-3
clone size: .
CDR3 DNA: TGTGCCAGCAGAAGGACTAGCGGGAGAACAGATACGCAGTATTTT
CDR3 protein: CASRRTSGRTDTQYF

D gene: .
V gene: TRBV19
J gene: TRBJ1-1
clone size: many
CDR3 DNA: TGTGCCAGTAGCGGACAGCCAGAAACTGAAGCTTTCTTT
CDR3 protein: CASSGQPETEAFF

D gene: TRBD1
V gene: TRBV18
J gene: TRBJ1-1
clone size: few
CDR3 DNA: TGTGCCAGCTCACCGCAATCGGGACAGGGAAGGGCCACTGAAGCTTTCTTT
CDR3 protein: CASSPQSGQGRATEAFF

D gene: TRBD2
V gene: TRBV7-3
J gene: TRBJ2-3
clone size: .
CDR3 DNA: TGTGCCAGCAGCTTAGCGGGACTAGCTTCAGATACGCAGTATTTT
CDR3 protein: CASSLAGLASDTQYF

D gene: .
V gene: TRBV13
J gene: TRBJ2-7
clone size: .
CDR3 DNA: TGTGCCAGCAGCTTAGAGGGTAGCGTCGAGCAGTACTTC
CDR3 protein: CASSLEGSVEQYF

D gene: .
V gene: TRBV3-1
J gene: TRBJ1-1
clone size: many
CDR3 DNA: TGTGCCAGCAGACTCGGACAGCGGAACACTGAAGCTTTCTTT
CDR3 protein: CASRLGQRNTEAFF

D gene: .
V gene: TRBV28
J gene: TRBJ1-5
clone size: many
CDR3 DNA: TGTGCCAGCAGTCCACAGGGTTTCACTCAGCCCCAGCATTTT
CDR3 protein: CASSPQGFTQPQHF

D gene: TRBD2
V gene: TRBV6-4
J gene: TRBJ2-5
clone size: .
CDR3 DNA: TGTGCCAGCAGTGACTCGAGAATTCGCGGGAGCCAAGAGACCCAGTACTTC
CDR3 protein: CASSDSRIRGSQETQYF

D gene: TRBD1
V gene: TRBV5-4
J gene: TRBJ2-7
clone size: .
CDR3 DNA: TGCGCCAGCAGCCAGCGAAGACCGGGACAGGGGTACGAGCAGTACTTC
CDR3 protein: CASSQRRPGQGYEQYF

D gene: TRBD2
V gene: TRBV2
J gene: TRBJ2-3
clone size: .
CDR3 DNA: TGTGCCAGCAGTGAGTTCCCTAGCGGGACAGATACGCAGTATTTT
CDR3 protein: CASSEFPSGTDTQYF

D gene: TRBD1
V gene: TRBV6-5
J gene: TRBJ1-1
clone size: many
CDR3 DNA: TGTGCCAGCAGTTACCCGTCAACAACAAACGACAGGGACATAAACACTGAAGCTTTCTTT
CDR3 protein: CASSYPSTTNDRDINTEAFF

D gene: TRBD1
V gene: TRBV6-1
J gene: TRBJ2-2
clone size: many
CDR3 DNA: TGTGCCAGCAGGGCCGGGACAGCGGAAACCGGGGAGCTGTTTTTT
CDR3 protein: CASRAGTAETGELFF

D gene: .
V gene: TRBV15
J gene: TRBJ1-5
clone size: .
CDR3 DNA: TGTGCCACCAGACGGGACAAAGGAGGCAATCAGTCCCAGCATTTT
CDR3 protein: CATRRDKGGNQSQHF

D gene: TRBD1
V gene: TRBV28
J gene: TRBJ2-1
clone size: .
CDR3 DNA: TGTGCCAGCAGTTTAGCCGCGACAGGGCCTTGGGAGCAGTTCTTC
CDR3 protein: CASSLAATGPWEQFF

D gene: TRBD1
V gene: TRBV5-1
J gene: TRBJ1-4
clone size: many
CDR3 DNA: TGCGCCAGCAGCTCACCGGACAGGGGTGAAAAACTGTTTTTT
CDR3 protein: CASSSPDRGEKLFF

D gene: TRBD2
V gene: TRBV28
J gene: TRBJ2-5
clone size: many
CDR3 DNA: TGTGCCAGCGAACTAGCGACACTTCAAGAGACCCAGTACTTC
CDR3 protein: CASELATLQETQYF